This passage covers 6 T cell receptor beta chains from one sample sequenced in a study of technical replicates of blood from a few donors. TCRdb's table, derived via immunoSEQ multiplex PCR, lists solely in-frame clones and lacks some. The top ten hold about 0.4% of the sample, which has 70,000 to 90,000 clones, roughly 94% seen once. Specimen: T cells isolated from PBMCs. These receptors all come from a human donor in good health.

The table lists this clone with many counts. This chain joins TRBV6-5 and TRBJ2-2; D possibly corresponds to TRBD1 (6 bases). The CDR3 length is 14 residues. Germline-derived CDR1 and CDR2 are MNHEY and SVGAGI. V lost 8 bases and J lost 3, with 13 bases in between. The CDR3 protein is CASARGEDTGELFF. The CDR3 coding sequence is TGTGCCAGCGCCAGGGGCGAAGACACCGGGGAGCTGTTTTTT.

The chain couples TRBV9 to TRBJ2-7; 9 nucleotides agree with TRBD2. This CDR3 contains 15 residues. Germline V gene sequence: CDR1 SGDLS, CDR2 YYNGEE. Germline trimming cut 0 bases from V and 6 bases from J; bases unmatched to any gene: 7. The CDR3 region has the DNA TGTGCCAGCAGCGTAGGGGTAGCGGGAGAGGGCGAGCAGTACTTC. Amino acids: CASSVGVAGEGEQYF.

J is TRBJ2-1 and V is TRBV9; 7 bases align to TRBD1. This CDR3 has 16 residues. J lost 0 bases, V lost 4 bases, and 7 bases had no gene match. CDR1 is SGDLS and CDR2 is YYNGEE in the germline V gene. This CDR3 reads CASSLGGSYSYNEQFF. In DNA form, the CDR3 reads TGTGCCAGCAGCCTAGGGGGCTCCTACTCCTACAATGAGCAGTTCTTC.

The chain has TRBV5-4 and TRBJ1-1; D remains ambiguous. CDR1 and CDR2 from the germline V gene are SGHNT and YYREEE (reference sequence). This CDR3 has 14 residues. Trimming took 4 bases from V and 0 from J, leaving 10 bases between them. DNA for the CDR3: TGTGCCAGCAGCCTTGGGGAGGTGAACACTGAAGCTTTCTTT. Its protein product is CASSLGEVNTEAFF.

This chain links TRBV4-1 with TRBJ1-4; no reliable D call. Germline V gene data show CDR1 as MGHRA and CDR2 as YSYEKL. The length of the CDR3 is 15 residues. Trimming shortened V by 1 base and J by 0 bases, and 6 bases separated the two germline ends. CDR3 in amino acids: CASSQATTTNEKLFF. CDR3 bases: TGCGCCAGCAGCCAAGCTACCACAACTAATGAAAAACTGTTTTTT.

This chain uses TRBV29-1 with TRBJ1-5; 8 nucleotides match TRBD1. The germline V gene encodes CDR1 SQVTM and CDR2 ANQGSEA. Trimming took 6 bases from V and 1 from J; bases not matched to a gene: 5. The CDR3 runs 14 residues. CDR3 loop: CSVRGQGSNQPQHF. CDR3 coding DNA: TGCAGCGTCAGAGGACAGGGAAGCAATCAGCCCCAGCATTTT.